Listed below are T cell receptor beta chains from one sample, sequenced in a study of identical twins' blood T cells. TCRdb used MiXCR to reprocess the 5' RACE reads, holding one entry per CDR3 protein. The table shows hundreds of thousands of distinct CDR3 sequences, with 28% occurring only once. The sequenced sample was PBMCs. All receptors derive from a woman aged 18 to 55 in good health. Both conserved end residues are trimmed from each CDR3. A D gene is named only where the DNA matches it firmly. Size tells how often a clone was seen (once, few, many) or the class of an expanded clone, and some rows leave it out.

V gene,J gene,D gene,clone size,CDR3 protein
TRBV28,TRBJ1-5,TRBD1,NA,ASKLYGLGQGAGQPQH
TRBV5-1,TRBJ2-2,NA,NA,ASSLTLLPAGELF
TRBV5-1,TRBJ2-1,NA,few,ASSLSGSGNEQF
TRBV6-5,TRBJ1-2,NA,few,ASSYNGNYGYT
TRBV29-1,TRBJ1-2,NA,NA,SVDRPGNTNYGYT
TRBV5-1,TRBJ2-2,NA,NA,ASSLDRGLITGELF
TRBV5-1,TRBJ1-4,NA,few,ASSTVKRLEKLF
TRBV7-8,TRBJ1-5,TRBD1,NA,ASSFGTGINQPQH
TRBV3-1,TRBJ2-2,NA,NA,ASSQAGVGAGELF
TRBV7-8,TRBJ2-7,NA,NA,ASSLMRDRPLYEQY
TRBV5-1,TRBJ1-2,NA,NA,ASSLGLQGYGYT
TRBV20-1,TRBJ1-1,NA,few,SAKEGNTEAF
TRBV5-1,TRBJ2-3,NA,NA,ASSYLGRTDTQY
TRBV7-2,TRBJ2-1,TRBD2,few,ASRGDGTSYNEQF
TRBV5-1,TRBJ2-2,TRBD1,NA,ASSLGQEGLSAGELF
TRBV10-3,TRBJ2-3,NA,few,AITPHESGGTDTQY
TRBV30,TRBJ2-1,TRBD2,NA,ARGSSGSGYNEQF
TRBV18,TRBJ2-1,NA,few,ASSPEGPLDEQF
TRBV6-1,TRBJ1-2,TRBD1,few,ASSVTTGGAGYGYT
TRBV14,TRBJ2-5,NA,few,ASSQYETQY
TRBV19,TRBJ2-7,TRBD2,few,ASSIGLAVSYEQY
TRBV3-1,TRBJ1-2,NA,NA,ASSQEIVGPYGYT
TRBV20-1,TRBJ2-1,TRBD1,NA,SARDPRTGANNEQF
TRBV20-1,TRBJ1-3,TRBD1,NA,SARLRFRDRGRRGGNTIY
TRBV7-2,TRBJ2-1,TRBD1,NA,ASSEGQGVFNEQF
TRBV3-1,TRBJ2-5,NA,few,ASSQDRARVETQY
TRBV20-1,TRBJ2-7,NA,few,SASRGSTYEQY
TRBV3-1,TRBJ1-1,NA,few,ASSQTANSEAF
TRBV12-3/TRBV12-4,TRBJ1-1,TRBD1,NA,ASTPTGRRTEAF
TRBV20-1,TRBJ2-7,NA,NA,SARYSYSYEQY
TRBV10-3,TRBJ2-2,NA,NA,AISVLASRPPDTGELF
TRBV6-6,TRBJ2-7,NA,NA,ASSFRQDRTYEQY
TRBV20-1,TRBJ2-3,TRBD1,NA,STRTGASTDTQY
TRBV20-1,TRBJ1-1,TRBD1,NA,RRDRSSTEAF
TRBV5-1,TRBJ2-3,TRBD1,few,ASRDTGQSTDTQY
TRBV7-2,TRBJ1-1,NA,few,ASSRRVDTEAF
TRBV7-2,TRBJ1-5,NA,few,ASSFGVGGSNQPQH
TRBV10-3,TRBJ1-2,NA,NA,AISTVSYGYT
TRBV7-9,TRBJ1-6,NA,NA,ASSSEHLYNSPLH
TRBV29-1,TRBJ1-2,NA,NA,SVEEGDKGGYT
TRBV6-5,TRBJ1-2,NA,few,ASSPGQFYGYT
TRBV11-2,TRBJ2-1,TRBD2,many,ASSLLAGAYNEQF
TRBV7-8,TRBJ2-1,TRBD1,NA,ASSLVGDRVNNEQF
TRBV7-2,TRBJ1-1,NA,NA,ASSLQTETEAF
TRBV9,TRBJ1-6,TRBD1,few,ASSVGDRSNSPLH
TRBV20-1,TRBJ1-4,NA,few,SASNPSLNEKLF
TRBV12-3/TRBV12-4,TRBJ2-5,NA,few,ASSRVGETQY
TRBV5-1,TRBJ2-1,NA,once,ASSLDSRNNEQF
TRBV20-1,TRBJ2-1,TRBD2,many,SASGLAGSDEQF
TRBV6-2/TRBV6-3,TRBJ1-2,NA,NA,ASSQQGYGYT
TRBV28,TRBJ1-1,NA,NA,ASSLPVTGYEAF
TRBV12-5,TRBJ1-2,NA,NA,ASGPIGRGYGYT
TRBV2,TRBJ1-2,TRBD1,NA,ASRGPGQSIST
TRBV6-2/TRBV6-3,TRBJ2-3,NA,few,ASSPRTTDTQY
TRBV5-4,TRBJ2-1,TRBD2,NA,ANSLVKTSVNSYNEQF
TRBV5-1,TRBJ2-5,NA,few,ASSLDGYLETQY
TRBV11-2,TRBJ1-1,NA,few,ASSPRRHQMNTEAF